This T cell receptor beta chain emerged from a study of blood T cell repertoires in COVID-19. Some clones are missing from TCRdb's copy, which holds only in-frame ones; the method was immunoSEQ multiplex PCR. Among 190,000 or so clones listed, less than 80% were seen once. Material: peripheral blood. The sequence was obtained from a man in his forties or fifties who had recovered from COVID-19.

The CDR3 coding sequence is TGCGCCAGCAGCTTACAGGGAAGGAAAGATACGCAGTATTTT. As protein: CASSLQGRKDTQYF. V is TRBV5-1 and J is TRBJ2-3; D might be TRBD1 (6 bases). Per germline, CDR1 SGHRS and CDR2 YFSETQ. The ends were cut back, 2 bases at V and 5 bases at J, with 12 bases in the middle. This CDR3 has 14 residues.